This passage covers 23 T cell receptor beta chains from one sample sequenced in a study of T cells in Graves' hyperthyroidism and ophthalmopathy. The investigators amplified TCR beta CDR3 regions from RNA transcripts. Primed by the HTBI set, a first-round RT-PCR was run on the TCR CDR3. Using its own MiXCR run on the multiplex PCR reads, TCRdb lists one record per CDR3 protein. The data show roughly 520,000 distinct CDR3 sequences, approximately 25% seen once. The sample comprised blood. All receptors derive from a woman in her twenties or thirties with Graves' ophthalmopathy.

This clonotype was observed once. The chain has TRBV6-1 and TRBJ2-7, with 7 bases aligning to TRBD1. Germline CDR1 MNHNS, CDR2 SASEGT. J lost 6 bases, V lost 9 bases, and 8 bases had no gene match. The CDR3 consists of 12 residues. The CDR3: CASIRDRGEQYF. The CDR3 nucleotides are TGTGCCAGTATACGGGACAGAGGCGAGCAGTACTTC.

The chain joins TRBV11-2 to TRBJ1-1; TRBD1 matches at 9 bases. V was pared by 4 bases and J by 8 bases, with 5 bases of the junction left unmatched. The CDR3 has 13 residues. Per germline, CDR1 SGHAT and CDR2 FQNNGV. This CDR3 reads CASSWGQGREAFF. CDR3 bases: TGTGCCAGCAGCTGGGGACAGGGAAGGGAAGCTTTCTTT.

This clonotype was recorded many times. This rearrangement joins TRBV29-1 to TRBJ2-7; D unresolved. Germline V gives CDR1 SQVTM, CDR2 ANQGSEA. Trimming stripped 6 bases from V and 0 bases from J, with 12 bases between. This CDR3 contains 13 residues. The CDR3: CSVLDTDSYEQYF. Here the CDR3 DNA reads TGCAGCGTCTTAGACACGGACTCCTACGAGCAGTACTTC.

Many counts were recorded for this clonotype. The CDR3 coding sequence is TGTGCCAGCAGGCTAGCGGAAAGCACAGATACGCAGTATTTT. Encoded protein: CASRLAESTDTQYF. The chain joins TRBV11-1 to TRBJ2-3; 7 bases align to TRBD2. This CDR3 spans 14 amino acids. Germline-derived CDR1 and CDR2 are SGHAT and FQDESV (reference sequence). J was trimmed by 0 bases and V by 6 bases; bases with no gene match: 3.

This clonotype was seen more than once but under ten times. The chain is built from TRBV28 and TRBJ1-2; D might be TRBD1 (5 bases). Trimming cost V 5 bases and J 6 bases, with 22 bases left between them. The CDR3 runs 16 residues. Germline CDR1 is MDHEN and CDR2 is SYDVKM. CDR3 loop: CASSLPRDFQRDGYTF. In DNA, the CDR3 is TGTGCCAGCAGTCTCCCAAGGGACTTTCAGAGGGATGGCTACACCTTC.

This chain joins TRBV15 and TRBJ2-7, with D perhaps TRBD2 (6 bases). Germline V gene sequence: CDR1 LNHNV, CDR2 YYDKDF (reference sequence). The CDR3 totals 15 residues. V dropped 4 bases and J dropped 2 bases, with 15 bases sitting between them. The CDR3 protein is CATSIPRGWAYEQYF. The CDR3 bases are TGTGCCACCAGCATCCCACGGGGGTGGGCCTACGAGCAGTACTTC.

This clonotype was found once. This may arise from a read error, as a much more abundant clone is one base away. The rearrangement joins TRBV6-1 to TRBJ2-5, with D possibly TRBD2 on 6 matching bases. This CDR3 region has 16 residues. V was pared by 4 bases and J by 5 bases, with 20 bases between. Germline V gives CDR1 MNHNS, CDR2 SASEGT. CDR3 residues: CASSAGIEKGGETQYF. The CDR3 DNA reads as TGTGCCAGCAGTGCCGGGATAGAAAAGGGAGGTGAGACCCAGTACTTC.

This clonotype was detected many times. This chain connects TRBV10-3 to TRBJ1-1; TRBD1 matches 7 bases. V lost 7 bases to trimming and J lost 4 bases; unmatched junction nucleotides: 6. The CDR3 spans 13 residues. Germline CDR1 reads ENHRY; CDR2 reads SYGVKD. CDR3 in amino acids: CAITSGQATEAFF. The CDR3, as DNA: TGTGCCATCACCTCAGGACAGGCCACTGAAGCTTTCTTT.

This clonotype was observed many times. This sequence joins TRBV12-3 or TRBV12-4 and TRBJ1-5, with TRBD1 as a possible D gene (6 bases). With 2 bases removed from V and 4 bases from J, the gap between germline ends came to 9 bases. This CDR3 is built from 14 residues. CDR3 nucleotide sequence: TGTGCCAGCAGTTTAAAAGGGGGTAATCAGCCCCAGCATTTT. Encoded protein: CASSLKGGNQPQHF.

Ten or more counts support this clonotype. The chain carries TRBV20-1 and TRBJ1-1; D is perhaps TRBD1 (5 bases). CDR1 DFQATT and CDR2 SNEGSKA come from the germline V gene (reference sequence). V was pared by 6 bases and J by 6 bases, with 14 bases between. The CDR3 is 12 residues long. Here the CDR3 DNA reads TGCAGTGCCCTCGGGGCTGCACCTGAAGCTTTCTTT. Translating gives CSALGAAPEAFF.

V usage is TRBV24-1 and J usage is TRBJ2-2; 10 positions match TRBD1. Germline CDR1 is KGHDR and CDR2 is SFDVKD. The CDR3 is made up of 16 amino acids. V trimming: 7 bases; J trimming: 6 bases; junction bases outside the gene matches: 10. The CDR3 protein is CATSPGQGRVAGELFF. The DNA of the CDR3 is TGTGCCACCAGCCCGGGACAGGGGCGTGTCGCCGGGGAGCTGTTTTTT.

V is TRBV20-1 and J is TRBJ2-7, with TRBD1 identical over 8 bases. The CDR3 is 14 residues long. Germline V gene sequence: CDR1 DFQATT, CDR2 SNEGSKA (reference sequence). V was clipped by 6 bases and J by 4 bases; unmatched bases: 11. DNA of the CDR3: TGCAGTGCCCACCCAACAGGGGGACCTTACGAGCAGTACTTC. It yields the protein CSAHPTGGPYEQYF.

This clonotype appeared many times. The rearrangement uses TRBV29-1 and TRBJ2-5, with no clear D. CDR3 size: 12 residues. With 5 bases removed from V and 4 bases from J, the gap between germline ends came to 11 bases. Germline CDR1 is SQVTM and CDR2 is ANQGSEA. The CDR3 is CSVLLSGETQYF. The DNA of the CDR3 is TGCAGCGTTCTGTTATCGGGAGAGACCCAGTACTTC.

Remarks on this clonotype: One base away lies a much larger clone, so this may be a sequencing read error. This chain links TRBV5-1 with TRBJ2-5, with TRBD1 matching over 8 bases. CDR3 length: 13 amino acids. Germline lookup yields CDR1 SGHRS and CDR2 YFSETQ. The J segment lost 1 base and the V segment lost 7 bases, leaving 3 bases of the junction unmatched. Here the CDR3 DNA reads TGCGCCAGCTACGGACAGGGCCAAGAGACCCAGTACTTC. Translation: CASYGQGQETQYF.

This clonotype was counted ten times or more. The junction differs from germline at one of its ends, possibly a read error. The chain combines TRBV14 with TRBJ2-7, with D maybe TRBD1 (6 bases). This CDR3 has 12 amino acids. Per germline, CDR1 SGHDN and CDR2 FVKESK. The DNA of the CDR3 is TGCGCCAGCAGCCAAGGGGGCTACGAGCAGTACTTC. Protein sequence: CASSQGGYEQYF.

This clonotype came up many times. This chain joins TRBV4-3 and TRBJ2-7, with D maybe TRBD1 (5 bases). V lost 0 bases, J lost 0 bases, and 9 bases lay in between. Germline CDR1 is LGHNA and CDR2 is YSLEER. The CDR3 sequence is 15 residues long. The chain's CDR3 is CASSQDYRSSYEQYF. The CDR3 coding sequence is TGCGCCAGCAGCCAAGATTACAGGAGCTCCTACGAGCAGTACTTC.

This clonotype showed up many times. The rearrangement uses TRBV20-1 and TRBJ2-5, with 9 bases aligning to TRBD1. Per germline, CDR1 DFQATT and CDR2 SNEGSKA (reference sequence). The CDR3 has 16 amino acids. The V and J ends lost 1 base and 4 bases, in that order; junction bases with no gene match: 10. CDR3 nucleotides: TGCAGTGCTAGAGCAGAGGGGACAGGGATAGGAGAGACCCAGTACTTC. Protein sequence: CSARAEGTGIGETQYF.

This clonotype showed up many times. The chain recombines TRBV5-1 with TRBJ1-1, with 8 positions matching TRBD1. The CDR3 spans 16 residues. V was pared by 2 bases and J by 1 base, with 7 bases of the junction left unmatched. Germline V gene data show CDR1 as SGHRS and CDR2 as YFSETQ. CDR3: CASSFLTGGWNTEAFF. The CDR3 coding sequence is TGCGCCAGCAGCTTTCTTACAGGGGGATGGAACACTGAAGCTTTCTTT.

This clonotype is a singleton in its sample. The CDR3 region has the DNA TGCGCCAGCAGCCCGGAGAGCTTGAACACTGAAGCTTTCTTT. Translating it yields CASSPESLNTEAFF. The rearrangement joins TRBV5-1 to TRBJ1-1; D is uncertain. This CDR3 is 14 amino acids long. V was trimmed by 4 bases and J by 0 bases, leaving 10 bases between them. Looked up from germline, CDR1 is SGHRS and CDR2 is YFSETQ.

This chain connects TRBV11-2 to TRBJ1-5; D remains unclear. Germline V gives CDR1 SGHAT, CDR2 FQNNGV. The CDR3 runs to 15 residues. Trimming cost V 7 bases and J 3 bases, with 16 bases left between them. In DNA, the CDR3 is TGTGCCAGCAAGGCTGGGGATCTTTCCAATCAGCCCCAGCATTTT. It encodes CASKAGDLSNQPQHF.

This clonotype has just a few counts. This rearrangement joins TRBV5-1 to TRBJ1-1; 9 nucleotides line up with TRBD1. The CDR3 contains 14 residues. CDR1 and CDR2 from the germline V gene are SGHRS and YFSETQ. Trimming at V came to 5 bases and at J to 3 bases, leaving 5 bases not matched to a gene. CDR3 amino acids: CASRTTGGYTEAFF. CDR3 DNA sequence: TGCGCCAGCAGGACGACAGGGGGGTACACTGAAGCTTTCTTT.

This clonotype occurred many times. This rearrangement joins TRBV2 to TRBJ1-5, with D unclear. Germline V gene sequence: CDR1 SNHLY, CDR2 FYNNEI. The length of the CDR3 is 14 residues. The V gene lost 2 bases and the J gene lost 5 bases, with 10 bases spanning the gap. In DNA form, the CDR3 reads TGTGCCAGCAGTGAACTAAGGGAGGATCAGCCCCAGCATTTT. It translates to CASSELREDQPQHF.

This clonotype was picked up a small number of times. The rearrangement links TRBV12-3 or TRBV12-4 to TRBJ2-7; D is unclear. Trimming left V 0 bases short and J 6 bases short, with 9 bases between. This CDR3 is 13 amino acids long. The CDR3 region has the DNA TGTGCCAGCAGTTTAGCGCAAGTAGCCGAGCAGTACTTC. Translation: CASSLAQVAEQYF.